A single sample is the source of the 10 T cell receptor beta chains below, sequenced in a study of control samples from healthy donors and cancer patients. Libraries were prepared by immunoSEQ multiplex PCR; TCRdb keeps only in-frame clonotypes and omits some of them. The sample contains roughly 29,000 clones, roughly 87% of which appear only once. The specimen sequenced was formalin-fixed, paraffin-embedded tissue. Receptors originate from a female donor with melanoma.

The CDR3 DNA is TGTGCCAGCAGCCAAGGAGGTTACGAGCAGTACTTC. Protein sequence: CASSQGGYEQYF. The chain joins TRBV4-2 to TRBJ2-7; unclear D gene. There are 12 residues in the CDR3. Trimming removed 1 base from V and 4 bases from J, with 5 bases in between. Germline V gives CDR1 LGHNA, CDR2 YNFKEQ.

CDR3 sequence reads: CASSFGEETQYF. In DNA form, the CDR3 reads TGTGCCAGCAGCTTTGGGGAAGAGACCCAGTACTTC. The gene calls are TRBV5-6 and TRBJ2-5, with D unresolved. CDR3 length: 12 residues. The germline V gene has CDR1 SGHDT and CDR2 YYEEEE. V dropped 2 bases and J dropped 3 bases, with 5 bases sitting between them. Supplemented by reference TRBV5-6 and TRBJ2-5, the full variable domain reads DAGVTQSPTHLIKTRGQQVTLRCSPKSGHDTVSWYQQALGQGPQFIFQYYEEEERQRGNFPDRFSGHQFPNYSSELNVNALLLGDSALYLCASSFGEETQYFGPGTRLLVL.

The chain combines TRBV10-3 with TRBJ2-7, with 8 bases matching TRBD2. CDR1 is ENHRY, CDR2 SYGVKD, per germline. The CDR3 loop spans 12 amino acids. J lost 6 bases, V lost 3 bases, and 1 base had no gene match. The CDR3 nucleotides are TGTGCCATCAGTGACCTAGCGGGCGAGCAGTACTTC. It translates to CAISDLAGEQYF.

The genes are TRBV9 and TRBJ2-2, with D unresolved. This CDR3 has 15 residues. Trimming stripped 4 bases from V and 8 bases from J, with 18 bases between. Per germline, CDR1 SGDLS and CDR2 YYNGEE. CDR3 nucleotides: TGTGCCAGCAGCCCGGCCGGGCCAAGCACGGGGGAGCTGTTTTTT. This translates into CASSPAGPSTGELFF.

The rearrangement links TRBV7-2 to TRBJ2-3, with a possible D match to TRBD2 (5 bases). CDR3 size: 14 residues. With 5 bases removed from V and 8 bases from J, the gap between germline ends came to 17 bases. Germline V gene lookup returns CDR1 SGHTA and CDR2 FQGNSA. The CDR3 coding sequence is TGTGCCAGCAGCCCTGCTGCGGGCGTGAGTACGCAGTATTTT. Its translation is CASSPAAGVSTQYF.

The V gene is TRBV7-2, the J gene TRBJ1-6; D is ambiguous. This CDR3 is built from 13 residues. V was pared by 5 bases and J by 10 bases, with 12 bases between. From germline, CDR1 is SGHTA and CDR2 FQGNSA. The CDR3 here is CASSPWGGSPLHF. In DNA form, the CDR3 reads TGTGCCAGCAGCCCCTGGGGTGGATCACCCCTCCACTTT.

The table lists this clone with a count of one. This chain uses TRBV5-1 with TRBJ1-1; TRBD1 matches at 8 bases. Germline CDR1 is SGHRS and CDR2 is YFSETQ. This CDR3 is 14 amino acids long. V gave up 0 bases and J gave up 4 bases; unmatched junction bases: 2. CDR3 in DNA: TGCGCCAGCAGCTTGGGACAGGGGTTCACTGAAGCTTTCTTT. The encoded protein is CASSLGQGFTEAFF.

The CDR3 sequence: CASGSYEQYF. The CDR3 region has the DNA TGTGCCAGCGGCTCCTACGAGCAGTACTTC. The chain recombines TRBV7-2 with TRBJ2-7; no reliable D call. Germline lookup yields CDR1 SGHTA and CDR2 FQGNSA. The CDR3 is 10 amino acids. Between the trimmed V and J ends, which lost 8 bases and 0 bases, there was a span of 2 bases. The whole variable domain, remainder taken from reference TRBV7-2 and TRBJ2-7, is GAGVSQSPSNKVTEKGKDVELRCDPISGHTALYWYRQSLGQGLEFLIYFQGNSAPDKSGLPSDRFSAERTGGSVSTLTIQRTQQEDSAVYLCASGSYEQYFGPGTRLTVT.

V gene TRBV19 combines with J gene TRBJ1-1, with 9 bases aligning to TRBD1. This CDR3 is built from 16 residues. The J segment lost 7 bases and the V segment lost 7 bases, leaving 16 bases of the junction unmatched. The V gene's germline CDR1 is LNHDA and CDR2 SQIVND (reference sequence). The CDR3 sequence: CASTPLRGQGILEAFF. CDR3 coding DNA: TGTGCCAGTACCCCACTCCGGGGACAGGGAATACTTGAAGCTTTCTTT.

The chain links TRBV9 to TRBJ1-2; a possible D gene is TRBD1 (5 bases). This CDR3 is 15 amino acids long. Trimming stripped 0 bases from V and 2 bases from J, with 11 bases between. Germline CDR1 reads SGDLS; CDR2 reads YYNGEE. The DNA for the CDR3 is TGTGCCAGCAGCGTAGGAAAGACAGCCAACTATGGCTACACCTTC. Protein: CASSVGKTANYGYTF.